Listed below are T cell receptor beta chains from one sample, sequenced in a study of blood T cell repertoires in COVID-19. Here immunoSEQ multiplex PCR was the method, and the copy in TCRdb shows in-frame clones only, minus some. Among around 300,000 clones listed, 85% to 90% were seen once. Material: PBMCs or T cells enriched from blood (not recorded which). These receptors were collected from a woman younger than 30 who had recovered from COVID-19. Both conserved end residues are part of each CDR3. The D gene is left open where the match is weak.

len: 16
v_gene: TRBV19
d_gene: TRBD2
CDR3aa: CASSVGLAGRTDTQYF

len: 15
v_gene: TRBV2
d_gene: TRBD2
CDR3aa: CASSGQRGGYNEQFF

len: 16
v_gene: TRBV25-1
d_gene: TRBD2
CDR3aa: CASSVGLAGTSYEQYF

len: 12
v_gene: TRBV27
d_gene: .
CDR3aa: CASSANSYEQYF

len: 15
v_gene: TRBV9
d_gene: TRBD2
CDR3aa: CASSPRTSGAYEQYF

len: 12
v_gene: TRBV5-1
d_gene: .
CDR3aa: CASSLEGTGYTF

len: 12
v_gene: TRBV20-1
d_gene: .
CDR3aa: CSASAANYGYTF

len: 14
v_gene: TRBV7-8
d_gene: .
CDR3aa: CASPGDSGANVLTF

len: 15
v_gene: TRBV2
d_gene: .
CDR3aa: CASSEGKASNQPQHF

len: 15
v_gene: TRBV7-6
d_gene: TRBD1
CDR3aa: CASSLGTGDGDTQYF

len: 14
v_gene: TRBV19
d_gene: .
CDR3aa: CASRYRAGNEKLFF

len: 15
v_gene: TRBV7-2
d_gene: TRBD2
CDR3aa: CASPPRGTIADTQYF

len: 15
v_gene: TRBV28
d_gene: TRBD1
CDR3aa: CASSLEGTAIDIQYF

len: 14
v_gene: TRBV5-1
d_gene: TRBD1
CDR3aa: CASSEDRMNTEAFF

len: 15
v_gene: TRBV2
d_gene: .
CDR3aa: CASSELTSPTDTQYF

len: 13
v_gene: TRBV7-9
d_gene: .
CDR3aa: CASSQGGYQPQHF

len: 14
v_gene: TRBV7-3
d_gene: .
CDR3aa: CASSLVGDSVSYTF